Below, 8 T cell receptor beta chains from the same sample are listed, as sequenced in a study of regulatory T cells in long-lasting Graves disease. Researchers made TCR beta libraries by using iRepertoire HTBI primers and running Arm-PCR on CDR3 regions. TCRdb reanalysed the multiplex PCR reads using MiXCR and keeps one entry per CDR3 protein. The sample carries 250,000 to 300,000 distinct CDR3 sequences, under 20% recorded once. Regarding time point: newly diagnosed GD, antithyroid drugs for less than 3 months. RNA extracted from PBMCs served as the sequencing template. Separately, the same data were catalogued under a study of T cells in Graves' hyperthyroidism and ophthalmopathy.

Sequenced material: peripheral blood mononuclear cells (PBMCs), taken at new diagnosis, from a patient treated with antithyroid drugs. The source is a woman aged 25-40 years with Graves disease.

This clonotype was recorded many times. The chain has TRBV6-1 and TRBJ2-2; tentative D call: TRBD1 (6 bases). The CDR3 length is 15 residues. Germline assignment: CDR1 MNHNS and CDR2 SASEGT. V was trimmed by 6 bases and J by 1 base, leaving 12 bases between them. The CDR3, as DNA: TGTGCCAGCAGGCCCTTGACAGGGAACACCGGGGAGCTGTTTTTT. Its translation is CASRPLTGNTGELFF.

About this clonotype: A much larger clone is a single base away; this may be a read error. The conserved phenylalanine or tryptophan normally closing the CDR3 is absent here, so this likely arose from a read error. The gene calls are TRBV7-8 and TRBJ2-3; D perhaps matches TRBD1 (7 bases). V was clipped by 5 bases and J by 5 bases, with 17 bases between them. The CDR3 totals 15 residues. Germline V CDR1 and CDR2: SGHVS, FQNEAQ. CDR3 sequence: CASSDFPGGIDTQYI. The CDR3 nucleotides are TGTGCCAGCAGCGACTTCCCAGGGGGGATAGATACGCAGTATATT.

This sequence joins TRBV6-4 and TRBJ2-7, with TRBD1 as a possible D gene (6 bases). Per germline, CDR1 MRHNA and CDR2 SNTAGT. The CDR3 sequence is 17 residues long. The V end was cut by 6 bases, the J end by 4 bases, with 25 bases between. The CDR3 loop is CASRDFRLTGKGYEQYF. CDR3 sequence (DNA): TGTGCCAGCAGAGATTTCCGTCTAACAGGGAAAGGATACGAGCAGTACTTC.

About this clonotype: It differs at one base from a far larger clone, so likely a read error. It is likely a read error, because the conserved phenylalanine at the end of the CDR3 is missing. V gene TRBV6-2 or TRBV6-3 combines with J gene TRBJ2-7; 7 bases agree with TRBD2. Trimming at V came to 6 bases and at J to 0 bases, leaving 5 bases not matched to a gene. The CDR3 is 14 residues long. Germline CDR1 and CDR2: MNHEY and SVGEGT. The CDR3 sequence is CASRPSGSSYEQYL. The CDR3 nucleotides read TGTGCCAGCAGACCTAGCGGCAGCTCCTACGAGCAGTACCTC.

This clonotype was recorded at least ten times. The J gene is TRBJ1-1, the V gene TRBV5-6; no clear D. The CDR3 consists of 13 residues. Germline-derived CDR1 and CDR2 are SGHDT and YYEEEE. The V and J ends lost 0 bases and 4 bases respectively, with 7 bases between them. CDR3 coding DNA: TGTGCCAGCAGCTTGGGGGTGAGCACTGAAGCTTTCTTT. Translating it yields CASSLGVSTEAFF.

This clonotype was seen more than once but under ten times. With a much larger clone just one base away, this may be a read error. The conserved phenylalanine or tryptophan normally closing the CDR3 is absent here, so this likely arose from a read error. As DNA, the CDR3 is TGTGCCAGCAGTTTAATGGGATCCGGGGAGCTGTTTTCT. Protein sequence: CASSLMGSGELFS. V and J are TRBV12-3 or TRBV12-4 and TRBJ2-2; unclear D gene. The CDR3 length is 13 residues. The V end was cut by 2 bases, the J end by 6 bases, with 7 bases between.

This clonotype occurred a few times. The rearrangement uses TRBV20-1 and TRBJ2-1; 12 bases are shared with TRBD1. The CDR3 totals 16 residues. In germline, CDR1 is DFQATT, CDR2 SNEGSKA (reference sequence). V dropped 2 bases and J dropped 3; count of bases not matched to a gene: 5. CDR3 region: CSARSGTGGYYNEQFF. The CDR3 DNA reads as TGCAGTGCTAGATCTGGGACAGGGGGCTACTACAATGAGCAGTTCTTC.

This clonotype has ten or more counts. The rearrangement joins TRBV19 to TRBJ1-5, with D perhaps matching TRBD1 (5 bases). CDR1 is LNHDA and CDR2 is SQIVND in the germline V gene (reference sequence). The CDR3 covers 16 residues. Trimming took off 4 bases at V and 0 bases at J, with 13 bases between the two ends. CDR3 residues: CASSRGWRDSNQPQHF. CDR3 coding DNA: TGTGCCAGTAGTAGGGGGTGGAGAGATAGCAATCAGCCCCAGCATTTT.